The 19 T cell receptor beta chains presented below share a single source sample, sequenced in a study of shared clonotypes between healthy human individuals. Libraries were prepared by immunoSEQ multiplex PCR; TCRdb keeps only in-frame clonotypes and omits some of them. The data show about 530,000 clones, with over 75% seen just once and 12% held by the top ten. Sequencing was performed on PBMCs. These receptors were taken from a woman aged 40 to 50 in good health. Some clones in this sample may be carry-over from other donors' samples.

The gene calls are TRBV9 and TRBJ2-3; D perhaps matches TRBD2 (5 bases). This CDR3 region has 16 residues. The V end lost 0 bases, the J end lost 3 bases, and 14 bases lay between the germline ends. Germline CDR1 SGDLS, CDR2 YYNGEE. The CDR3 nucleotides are TGTGCCAGCAGCGTAGGTTTGGGAGAGGTAACAGATACGCAGTATTTT. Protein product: CASSVGLGEVTDTQYF.

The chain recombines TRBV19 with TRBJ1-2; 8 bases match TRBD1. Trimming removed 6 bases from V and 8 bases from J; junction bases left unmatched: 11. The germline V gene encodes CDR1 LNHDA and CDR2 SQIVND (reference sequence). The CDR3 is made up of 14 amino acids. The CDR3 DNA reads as TGTGCCAGTAGAAGACGGGACAGGCTTTCAGGCTACACCTTC. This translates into CASRRRDRLSGYTF.

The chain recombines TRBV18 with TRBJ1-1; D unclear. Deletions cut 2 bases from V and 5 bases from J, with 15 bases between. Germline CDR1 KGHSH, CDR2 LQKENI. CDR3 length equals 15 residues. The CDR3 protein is CASSPNTGVQTEAFF. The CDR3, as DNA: TGTGCCAGCTCACCAAACACTGGGGTTCAGACTGAAGCTTTCTTT.

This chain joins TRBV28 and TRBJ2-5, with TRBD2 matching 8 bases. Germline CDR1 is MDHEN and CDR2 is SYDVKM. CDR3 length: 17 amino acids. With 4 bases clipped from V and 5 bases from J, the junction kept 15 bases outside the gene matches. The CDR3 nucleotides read TGTGCCAGCAGTTCCCCCCTTAGGAGCGGGAGTTCCGAGACCCAGTACTTC. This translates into CASSSPLRSGSSETQYF.

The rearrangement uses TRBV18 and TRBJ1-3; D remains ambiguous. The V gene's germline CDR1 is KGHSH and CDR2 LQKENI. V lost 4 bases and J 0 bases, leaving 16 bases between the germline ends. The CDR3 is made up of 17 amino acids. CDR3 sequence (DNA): TGTGCCAGCTCACAACCCCCCTACGGTGACTCTGGAAACACCATATATTTT. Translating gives CASSQPPYGDSGNTIYF.

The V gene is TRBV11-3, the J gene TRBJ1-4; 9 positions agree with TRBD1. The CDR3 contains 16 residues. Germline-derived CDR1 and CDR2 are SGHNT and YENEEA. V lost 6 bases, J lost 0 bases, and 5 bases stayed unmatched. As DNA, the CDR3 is TGTGCCAGCAGTCCGGGACAGGGAGCAACTAATGAAAAACTGTTTTTT. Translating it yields CASSPGQGATNEKLFF.

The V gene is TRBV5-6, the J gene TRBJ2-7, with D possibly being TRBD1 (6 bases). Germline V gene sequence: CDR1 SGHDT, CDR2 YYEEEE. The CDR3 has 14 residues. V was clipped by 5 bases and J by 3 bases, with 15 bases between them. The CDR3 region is CASRNYRVSYEQYF. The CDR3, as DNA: TGTGCCAGCAGAAATTACAGGGTGAGCTACGAGCAGTACTTC.

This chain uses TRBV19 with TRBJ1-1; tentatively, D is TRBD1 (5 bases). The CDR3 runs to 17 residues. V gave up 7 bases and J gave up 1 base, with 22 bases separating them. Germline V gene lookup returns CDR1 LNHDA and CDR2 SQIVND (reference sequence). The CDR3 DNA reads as TGTGCCAGTACCAACGGACACTTTGGACGGCAGAACACTGAAGCTTTCTTT. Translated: CASTNGHFGRQNTEAFF.

The CDR3 nucleotides are TGTGCCAGCAGGATAGCGGGAGGAGGGGAGACCCAGTACTTC. This gives the protein CASRIAGGGETQYF. The V gene is TRBV2, the J gene TRBJ2-5; 10 bases are shared with TRBD2. V dropped 6 bases and J dropped 5; count of bases not matched to a gene: 6. The germline gives CDR1 SNHLY, CDR2 FYNNEI. The CDR3 spans 14 residues.

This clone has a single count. The CDR3 DNA sequence: TGTGCCAGCAGCCTGTACCGGGCCCATACAGGCGAGCAGTACTTC. Its protein is CASSLYRAHTGEQYF. J is TRBJ2-7 and V is TRBV7-2; weak D call: TRBD1 (5 bases). The length of the CDR3 is 15 residues. Germline CDR1 SGHTA, CDR2 FQGNSA. Trimming left V 5 bases short and J 6 bases short, with 20 bases between.

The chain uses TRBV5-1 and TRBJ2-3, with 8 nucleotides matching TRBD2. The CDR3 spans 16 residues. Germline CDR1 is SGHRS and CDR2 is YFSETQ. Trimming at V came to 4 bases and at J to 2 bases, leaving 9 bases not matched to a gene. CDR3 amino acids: CASSMAGTRTTDTQYF. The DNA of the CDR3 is TGCGCCAGCAGCATGGCCGGGACTAGAACCACAGATACGCAGTATTTT.

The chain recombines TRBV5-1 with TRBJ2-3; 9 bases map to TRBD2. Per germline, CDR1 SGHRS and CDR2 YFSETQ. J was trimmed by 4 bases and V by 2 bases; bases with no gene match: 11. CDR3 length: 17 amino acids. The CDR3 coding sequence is TGCGCCAGCAGCTTCGCGTCGGCGGGAGGGGGGGCAGATACGCAGTATTTT. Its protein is CASSFASAGGGADTQYF.

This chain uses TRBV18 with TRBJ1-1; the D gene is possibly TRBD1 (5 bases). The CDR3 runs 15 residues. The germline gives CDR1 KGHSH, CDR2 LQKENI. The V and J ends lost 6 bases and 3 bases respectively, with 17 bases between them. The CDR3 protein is CASSPRTGGDTEAFF. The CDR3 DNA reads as TGTGCCAGCTCGCCTCGGACGGGGGGGGACACTGAAGCTTTCTTT.

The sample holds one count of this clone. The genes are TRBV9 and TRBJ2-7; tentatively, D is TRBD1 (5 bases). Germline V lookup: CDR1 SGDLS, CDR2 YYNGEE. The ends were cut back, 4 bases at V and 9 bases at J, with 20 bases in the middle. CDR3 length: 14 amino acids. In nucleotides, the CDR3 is TGTGCCAGCAGCCTGGACGGACATGGAGCAGGGCAGTACTTC. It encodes CASSLDGHGAGQYF.

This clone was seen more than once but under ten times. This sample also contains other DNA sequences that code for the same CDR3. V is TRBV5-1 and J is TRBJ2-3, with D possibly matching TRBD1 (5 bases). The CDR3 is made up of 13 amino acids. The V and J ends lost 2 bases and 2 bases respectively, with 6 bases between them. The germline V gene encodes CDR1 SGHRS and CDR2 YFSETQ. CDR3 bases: TGCGCCAGCAGCTTAGGGGCCACAGATACGCAGTATTTT. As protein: CASSLGATDTQYF.

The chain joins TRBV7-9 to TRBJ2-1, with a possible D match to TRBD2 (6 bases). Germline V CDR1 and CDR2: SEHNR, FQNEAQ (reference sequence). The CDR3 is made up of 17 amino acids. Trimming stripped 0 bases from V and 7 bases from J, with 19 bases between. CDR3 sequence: CASSLAPGLSSRNEQFF. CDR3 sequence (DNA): TGTGCCAGCAGCTTAGCGCCGGGACTGTCAAGCAGGAATGAGCAGTTCTTC.

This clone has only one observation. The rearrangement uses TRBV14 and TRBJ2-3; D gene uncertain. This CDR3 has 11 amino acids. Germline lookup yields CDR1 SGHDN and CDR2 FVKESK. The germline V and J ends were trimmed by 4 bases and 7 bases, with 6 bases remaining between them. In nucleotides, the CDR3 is TGTGCCAGCAGCCTTAGCTATACGCAGTATTTT. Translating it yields CASSLSYTQYF. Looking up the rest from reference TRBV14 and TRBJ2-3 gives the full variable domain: EAGVTQFPSHSVIEKGQTVTLRCDPISGHDNLYWYRRVMGKEIKFLLHFVKESKQDESGMPNNRFLAERTGGTYSTLKVQPAELEDSGVYFCASSLSYTQYFGPGTRLTVL.

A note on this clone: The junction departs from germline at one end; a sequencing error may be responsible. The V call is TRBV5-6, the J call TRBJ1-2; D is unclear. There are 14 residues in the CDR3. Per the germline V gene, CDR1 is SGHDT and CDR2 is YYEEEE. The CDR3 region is CASSLAGRFYSYTF. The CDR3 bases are TGTGCCAGCAGCTTGGCCGGGAGATTCTATAGCTACACCTTC.

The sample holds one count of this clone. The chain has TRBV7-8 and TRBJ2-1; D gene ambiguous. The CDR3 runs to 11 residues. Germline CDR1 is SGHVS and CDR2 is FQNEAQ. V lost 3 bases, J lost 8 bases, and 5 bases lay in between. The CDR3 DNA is TGTGCCAGCAGCTTTATGTATGAGCAGTTCTTC. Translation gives CASSFMYEQFF. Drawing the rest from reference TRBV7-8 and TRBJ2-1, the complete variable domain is GAGVSQSPRYKVAKRGQDVALRCDPISGHVSLFWYQQALGQGPEFLTYFQNEAQLDKSGLPSDRFFAERPEGSVSTLKIQRTQQEDSAVYLCASSFMYEQFFGPGTRLTVL.